This TCR beta chain is from a study of beta chain features in type 1 diabetes. Whole-study results and caveats: All four CD4+ subsets from Type 1 diabetes patients carried moderately but significantly shorter TCRB CDR3s.

The sample holds a few counts of this clone. The antigen is undetermined. This CDR3 region has 14 residues. Looked up from germline, CDR1 is SEHNR and CDR2 is FQNEAQ (reference sequence). The J segment lost 13 bases and the V segment lost 8 bases, leaving 15 bases of the junction unmatched. Investigators reverse transcribed all isolated RNA, so they sequenced expressed TCRB transcripts. TCRdb's table, derived via immunoSEQ multiplex PCR, lists solely in-frame clones and lacks some. Here the sample spans about 240,000 clones, approximately 15% being singletons. This clonotype originated in a man aged 25 to 40 with type 1 diabetes. Sequenced: naive CD4+ T cells from blood. The genes are TRBV7-9 and TRBJ1-2; 11 bases align to TRBD1. The DNA of the CDR3 is TGTGCCAGCCTAAGAGAGGACAGGGGGCAGCCGCCCACCTTC. Its protein is CASLREDRGQPPTF.